These T cell receptor beta chains were read from a single sample in a study of cytomegalovirus exposure and HLA in healthy donors. TCRdb's copy holds only in-frame clones and misses some; the assay was immunoSEQ multiplex PCR. The sample records under 150,000 clones, around two thirds being singletons. Sequenced sample: PBMCs. The receptors were gathered from a woman in her forties in good health and CMV-seronegative. CDR3s include the opening cysteine and the closing phenylalanine or tryptophan. A D gene is named only where the DNA matches it firmly. The listing skips clone size in some rows; elsewhere it reads once, few, many or a size class.

J: TRBJ1-2; D: TRBD1; size: few; V: TRBV19; DNA: TGTGCCAGTGCACCGGGACAGGGGGTCGACTACACCTTC; CDR3: CASAPGQGVDYTF
J: TRBJ2-5; D: TRBD1; size: .; V: TRBV5-6; DNA: TGTGCCAGCATCCGGACAGGCCAAGAGACCCAGTACTTC; CDR3: CASIRTGQETQYF
J: TRBJ1-1; D: .; size: .; V: TRBV19; DNA: TGTGCCAGTAGTGCGCGGGACTTGAACACTGAAGCTTTCTTT; CDR3: CASSARDLNTEAFF
J: TRBJ1-5; D: TRBD1; size: few; V: TRBV28; DNA: TGTGCCAGCAGACCCTTACAGGGGGTCCAACAGCCCCAGCATTTT; CDR3: CASRPLQGVQQPQHF
J: TRBJ2-2; D: TRBD2; size: few; V: TRBV5-1; DNA: TGCGCCAGCAGCGAGGCTAGGGGAGGGCCCGGGGAGCTGTTTTTT; CDR3: CASSEARGGPGELFF
J: TRBJ1-1; D: .; size: .; V: TRBV19; DNA: TGTGCCAGTAGTAGGGGAGATTGGACGAACACTGAAGCTTTCTTT; CDR3: CASSRGDWTNTEAFF
J: TRBJ1-2; D: .; size: .; V: TRBV5-6; DNA: TGTGCCAGCAGCTTGGTGGGGGCGTCTAACTATGGCTACACCTTC; CDR3: CASSLVGASNYGYTF
J: TRBJ2-1; D: .; size: .; V: TRBV6-4; DNA: TGTGCCAGCAGTGCCCTAGGGGGGGGGACCTACAATGAGCAGTTCTTC; CDR3: CASSALGGGTYNEQFF
J: TRBJ1-4; D: TRBD1; size: .; V: TRBV19; DNA: TGTGCCAGTAGTCTACTGACAGGGGTAGGCGAAAAACTGTTTTTT; CDR3: CASSLLTGVGEKLFF
J: TRBJ1-5; D: TRBD1; size: .; V: TRBV7-6; DNA: TGTGCCAGCAGCCGACAGGGGCGGAATCAGCCCCAGCATTTT; CDR3: CASSRQGRNQPQHF
J: TRBJ1-1; D: .; size: .; V: TRBV30; DNA: TGTGCCTGGATTGGGGGCTGGGACACTGAAGCTTTCTTT; CDR3: CAWIGGWDTEAFF
J: TRBJ1-2; D: .; size: few; V: TRBV6-6; DNA: TGTGTCAGCTGGGCAGGGAACTATGGCTACACCTTC; CDR3: CVSWAGNYGYTF
J: TRBJ1-2; D: TRBD1; size: few; V: TRBV2; DNA: TGTGCCAGCAGTGGCCCGGGACAGGTGTATGGCTACACCTTC; CDR3: CASSGPGQVYGYTF
J: TRBJ1-2; D: TRBD1; size: .; V: TRBV6-1; DNA: TGTGCCAGCGCTCCACAGGGGGCAAGTTATGGCTACACCTTC; CDR3: CASAPQGASYGYTF
J: TRBJ2-5; D: TRBD1; size: few; V: TRBV5-1; DNA: TGCGCCAGCAGCCCCGAGGACAGGGGGTGGGAGCAGTACTTC; CDR3: CASSPEDRGWEQYF
J: TRBJ1-3; D: .; size: few; V: TRBV9; DNA: TGTGCCAGCAGCGTAGAAGCTTTCCCTCCTTTAGGAAACACCATATATTTT; CDR3: CASSVEAFPPLGNTIYF
J: TRBJ2-3; D: .; size: .; V: TRBV4-3; DNA: TGCGCCAGCAGCCCAGCAGGTAGCACAGATACGCAGTATTTT; CDR3: CASSPAGSTDTQYF
J: TRBJ2-7; D: .; size: medium-sized; V: TRBV6-6; DNA: TGTGCCAGCAGCCCCCGAGGGAGGTCCTACGAGCAGTACTTC; CDR3: CASSPRGRSYEQYF
J: TRBJ2-5; D: .; size: .; V: TRBV7-6; DNA: TGTGCCAGCAGCTCTATAGCCCAAGAGACCCAGTACTTC; CDR3: CASSSIAQETQYF
J: TRBJ1-5; D: .; size: .; V: TRBV27; DNA: TGTGCCAGCAGCCCCCGGGGGGGGGAAAATCAGCCCCAGCATTTT; CDR3: CASSPRGGENQPQHF
J: TRBJ1-1; D: .; size: .; V: TRBV4-1; DNA: TGCGCCAGCAGCCAAGAAGGGAGACCCCCAGCCAGCAGGGCTTTCTTT; CDR3: CASSQEGRPPASRAFF
J: TRBJ2-7; D: .; size: .; V: TRBV7-9; DNA: TGTGCCAGCAGCGGGGGGAGAGAGAGAGAACCCTACGAGCAGTACTTC; CDR3: CASSGGREREPYEQYF
J: TRBJ1-1; D: TRBD1; size: .; V: TRBV30; DNA: TGTGCCTGGAGTGTCCCGGGACAGGCTTGGAGTGGAGCTTTCTTT; CDR3: CAWSVPGQAWSGAFF
J: TRBJ2-2; D: TRBD2; size: few; V: TRBV6-4; DNA: TGTGCCAGCAAATTGACTAGCGGGGGGGCCGGGGAGCTGTTTTTT; CDR3: CASKLTSGGAGELFF
J: TRBJ2-7; D: .; size: .; V: TRBV7-2; DNA: TGTGCCAGCAGAGCTGACAGGAGGAACGACGAGCAGTACTTC; CDR3: CASRADRRNDEQYF
J: TRBJ1-1; D: .; size: .; V: TRBV19; DNA: TGTGCCAGTAGTATAGCACTCGCCAGGGCTGCTTTCTTT; CDR3: CASSIALARAAFF
J: TRBJ1-2; D: .; size: .; V: TRBV15; DNA: TGTGCCACCAGCAGAGATTCGGGGGTGGATGGGGCGCTCTATGGCTACACCTTC; CDR3: CATSRDSGVDGALYGYTF
J: TRBJ2-2; D: TRBD1; size: .; V: TRBV10-1; DNA: TGCGCCAGCAGTACCGGGACAGGGGCCACCGGGGAGCTGTTTTTT; CDR3: CASSTGTGATGELFF
J: TRBJ1-1; D: .; size: .; V: TRBV6-1; DNA: TGTGCCAGCAGTGAAGCCAGGGGCACTGAAGCTTTCTTT; CDR3: CASSEARGTEAFF
J: TRBJ1-5; D: .; size: .; V: TRBV30; DNA: TGTGCCTGGAGTCGGGGTCTACAGCCCCAGCATTTT; CDR3: CAWSRGLQPQHF
J: TRBJ2-1; D: TRBD2; size: .; V: TRBV27; DNA: TGTGCCAGCAGTTACGGGACTAGCGGGGGGTACAATGAGCAGTTCTTC; CDR3: CASSYGTSGGYNEQFF
J: TRBJ1-2; D: .; size: .; V: TRBV5-1; DNA: TGCGCCAGCAGCTTGGCGGACTATGGCTACACCTTC; CDR3: CASSLADYGYTF
J: TRBJ1-2; D: .; size: .; V: TRBV27; DNA: TGTGCCAGCAGTCTATTCGGTACTAGCCCAGATGGCTACACCTTC; CDR3: CASSLFGTSPDGYTF
J: TRBJ2-7; D: TRBD1; size: few; V: TRBV2; DNA: TGTGCCACCTCAGGGGGCAACGAGCAGTACTTC; CDR3: CATSGGNEQYF
J: TRBJ1-5; D: .; size: once; V: TRBV19; DNA: TGTGCCAGTATCTCCGGGACAAGGGGGTTTGAGCCCCAGCATTTT; CDR3: CASISGTRGFEPQHF
J: TRBJ2-7; D: TRBD2; size: .; V: TRBV13; DNA: TGTGCCAGCAGCTCAGCGGATCTAGCGGGGGCCTCCTACGAGCAGTACTTC; CDR3: CASSSADLAGASYEQYF
J: TRBJ2-4; D: .; size: .; V: TRBV5-1; DNA: TGCGCCAGCAGCTTGGCCCTACAGGGGCGAGGGGGGAACATTCAGTACTTC; CDR3: CASSLALQGRGGNIQYF
J: TRBJ2-7; D: .; size: .; V: TRBV5-1; DNA: TGCGCCAGCAGCTTGGACAGGGAGCAGTACTTC; CDR3: CASSLDREQYF
J: TRBJ1-6; D: TRBD1; size: .; V: TRBV6-1; DNA: TGTGCCAGCAGTGGGGGGAACAGGGGGGTTTCACCCCTCCACTTT; CDR3: CASSGGNRGVSPLHF
J: TRBJ1-1; D: TRBD1; size: .; V: TRBV7-8; DNA: TGTGCCAGCAGCTTTTTGGGACAGGGGGCGTCTGAAGCTTTCTTT; CDR3: CASSFLGQGASEAFF
J: TRBJ1-3; D: .; size: .; V: TRBV27; DNA: TGTGCCACTAAACCTCTAAGCTCTGGAAACACCATATATTTT; CDR3: CATKPLSSGNTIYF
J: TRBJ2-7; D: TRBD1; size: .; V: TRBV9; DNA: TGTGCCAGCAGCGTAGAAGGGACAGGGGGCCACGAGCAGTACTTC; CDR3: CASSVEGTGGHEQYF
J: TRBJ1-5; D: TRBD1; size: .; V: TRBV11-2; DNA: TGTGCCAGCAGCTTAGATGGGGCAGGGGGGTTTCAGCCCCAGCATTTT; CDR3: CASSLDGAGGFQPQHF
J: TRBJ2-7; D: .; size: .; V: TRBV28; DNA: TGTGCCAGCAGGCCAGGGATAGCGGTCTACGAGCAGTACTTC; CDR3: CASRPGIAVYEQYF
J: TRBJ1-4; D: .; size: .; V: TRBV5-1; DNA: TGCGCCAGCAGGTTGTCAGGCTTTGAAAAACTGTTTTTT; CDR3: CASRLSGFEKLFF
J: TRBJ1-5; D: TRBD1; size: .; V: TRBV6-6; DNA: TGTGCCAGCAGTTCCGACAGGGGGCCCCAGCAGCCCCAGCATTTT; CDR3: CASSSDRGPQQPQHF
J: TRBJ1-5; D: .; size: .; V: TRBV19; DNA: TGTGCCAGTAGTATAGATCTCGGGGGAGGTAATCAGCCCCAGCATTTT; CDR3: CASSIDLGGGNQPQHF
J: TRBJ1-5; D: .; size: .; V: TRBV11-2; DNA: TGTGCCAGCAGCTTAGGCCAGGGGCATCAGCCCCAGCATTTT; CDR3: CASSLGQGHQPQHF
J: TRBJ1-1; D: .; size: .; V: TRBV10-3; DNA: TGTGCCATCAGTGAGTCCGGGACACAACGAATGAACACTGAAGCTTTCTTT; CDR3: CAISESGTQRMNTEAFF
J: TRBJ2-7; D: TRBD1; size: .; V: TRBV5-4; DNA: TGTGCCAGCAGCTTGGTCGGCAGGGGGTACGAGCAGTACTTC; CDR3: CASSLVGRGYEQYF
J: TRBJ2-3; D: .; size: .; V: TRBV9; DNA: TGTGCCAGCAGCGTAAGTAGCCGGACAGATACGCAGTATTTT; CDR3: CASSVSSRTDTQYF
J: TRBJ1-6; D: .; size: once; V: TRBV19; DNA: TGTGCCAGTCACGGACAGCCCGCGAAACCCCACTTT; CDR3: CASHGQPAKPHF